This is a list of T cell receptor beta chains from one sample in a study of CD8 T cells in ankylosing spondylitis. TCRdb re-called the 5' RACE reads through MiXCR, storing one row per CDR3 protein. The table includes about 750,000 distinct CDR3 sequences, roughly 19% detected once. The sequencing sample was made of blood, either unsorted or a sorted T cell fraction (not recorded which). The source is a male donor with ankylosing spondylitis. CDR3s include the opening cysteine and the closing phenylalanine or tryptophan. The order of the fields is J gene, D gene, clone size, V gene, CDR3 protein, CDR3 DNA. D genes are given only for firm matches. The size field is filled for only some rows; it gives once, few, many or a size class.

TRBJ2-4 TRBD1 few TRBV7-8 CASRAGTGVGENIQYF TGTGCCAGCAGGGCCGGGACAGGGGTAGGGGAAAACATTCAGTACTTC
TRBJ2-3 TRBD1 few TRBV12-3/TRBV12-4 CASSPDRGSSDTQYF TGTGCCAGCAGCCCGGACAGGGGATCGTCGGATACGCAGTATTTT
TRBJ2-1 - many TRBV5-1 CASSAVNEQFF TGCGCCAGCAGCGCCGTTAATGAGCAGTTCTTC
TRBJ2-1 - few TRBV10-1 CASSESRSFTPDEQFF TGCGCCAGCAGTGAGTCCCGGTCTTTTACCCCTGATGAGCAGTTCTTC
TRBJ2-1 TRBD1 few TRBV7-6 CASSTDRGYGSEQFF TGTGCCAGCAGCACCGACAGGGGGTATGGGAGTGAGCAGTTCTTC
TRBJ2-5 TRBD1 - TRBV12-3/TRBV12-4 CASSSTQGGIETQYF TGTGCCAGCAGTTCAACACAGGGGGGAATAGAGACCCAGTACTTC
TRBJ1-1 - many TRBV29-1 CSVSLPLSVGNTEAFF TGCAGCGTCTCCCTCCCTCTCTCGGTTGGGAACACTGAAGCTTTCTTT
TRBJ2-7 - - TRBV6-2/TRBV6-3 CASSPNWGYEQYF TGTGCCAGCAGTCCGAACTGGGGGTACGAGCAGTACTTC
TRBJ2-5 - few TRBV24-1 CATSEPGPQETQYF TGTGCCACCAGTGAACCGGGACCACAAGAGACCCAGTACTTC
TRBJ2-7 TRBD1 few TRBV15 CATSRAGTGRLEQYF TGTGCCACCAGCAGAGCCGGGACAGGGCGTCTCGAGCAGTACTTC
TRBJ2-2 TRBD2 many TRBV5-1 CASSLGLANTGELFF TGTGCCAGCAGCTTGGGACTAGCAAACACCGGGGAGCTGTTTTTT
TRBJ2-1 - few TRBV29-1 CSVEPGASNEQFF TGCAGCGTTGAACCGGGGGCTAGCAATGAGCAGTTCTTC
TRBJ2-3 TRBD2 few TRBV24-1 CATSDGALAGGLDTQYF TGTGCCACCAGTGATGGGGCCCTAGCGGGAGGGCTGGATACGCAGTATTTT
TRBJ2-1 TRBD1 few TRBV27 CASSSPGTGEAHEQFF TGTGCCAGCAGTTCCCCCGGGACAGGGGAGGCTCATGAGCAGTTCTTC
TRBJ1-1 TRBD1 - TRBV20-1 CSAKGQGAILNTEAFF TGCAGTGCTAAGGGACAGGGGGCAATTTTGAACACTGAAGCTTTCTTT
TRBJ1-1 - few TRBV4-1 CASSLLRDGGTEAFF TGCGCCAGCAGCCTTCTCCGGGACGGGGGAACTGAAGCTTTCTTT
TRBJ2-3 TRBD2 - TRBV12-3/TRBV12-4 CASSFGTSGRADTQYF TGTGCCAGCAGTTTCGGGACTAGCGGGAGGGCAGATACGCAGTATTTT
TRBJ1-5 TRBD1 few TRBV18 CASSPRQGVGQPQHF TGTGCCAGCTCACCACGCCAGGGGGTTGGTCAGCCCCAGCATTTT
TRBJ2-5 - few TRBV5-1 CASSWLGRAAETQYF TGCGCCAGCAGCTGGCTCGGAAGGGCCGCGGAGACCCAGTACTTC
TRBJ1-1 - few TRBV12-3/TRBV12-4 CASSLQGRLEAFF TGTGCCAGCAGTTTACAGGGAAGGTTGGAAGCTTTCTTT
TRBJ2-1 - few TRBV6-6 CASSYFGYNEQFF TGTGCCAGCAGTTATTTCGGCTACAATGAGCAGTTCTTC
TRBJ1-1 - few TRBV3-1 CASSHAEALEAFF TGTGCCAGCAGCCATGCTGAGGCCCTTGAGGCTTTCTTT
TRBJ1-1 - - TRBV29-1 CSEGRMNTEAFF TGCAGCGAAGGACGGATGAACACTGAAGCTTTCTTT
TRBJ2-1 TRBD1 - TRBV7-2 CASSPATGQGLNEQFF TGTGCCAGCAGCCCAGCCACGGGACAGGGCCTCAATGAGCAGTTCTTC
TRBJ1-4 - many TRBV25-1 CASGTPGKLFF TGTGCCAGCGGCACCCCGGGAAAACTGTTTTTT